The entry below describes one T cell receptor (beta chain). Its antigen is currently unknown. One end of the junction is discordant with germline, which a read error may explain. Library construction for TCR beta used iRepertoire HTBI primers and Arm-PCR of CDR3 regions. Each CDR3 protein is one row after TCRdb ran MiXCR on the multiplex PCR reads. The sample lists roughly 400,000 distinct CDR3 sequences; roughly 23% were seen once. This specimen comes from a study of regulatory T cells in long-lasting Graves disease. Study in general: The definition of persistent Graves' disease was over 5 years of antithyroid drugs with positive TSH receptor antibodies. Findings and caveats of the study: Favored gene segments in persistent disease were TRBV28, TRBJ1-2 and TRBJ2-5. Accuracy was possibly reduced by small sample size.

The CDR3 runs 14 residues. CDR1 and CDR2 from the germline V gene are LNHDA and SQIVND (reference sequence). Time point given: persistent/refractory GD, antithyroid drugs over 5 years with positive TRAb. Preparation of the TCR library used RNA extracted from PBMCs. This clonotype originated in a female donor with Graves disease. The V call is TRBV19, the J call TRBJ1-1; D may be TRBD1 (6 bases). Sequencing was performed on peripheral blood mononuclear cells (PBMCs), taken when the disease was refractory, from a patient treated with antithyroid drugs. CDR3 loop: CASNHPGHLTEALF. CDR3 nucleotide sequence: TGTGCCAGTAATCACCCGGGACACCTCACTGAAGCTCTCTTT.